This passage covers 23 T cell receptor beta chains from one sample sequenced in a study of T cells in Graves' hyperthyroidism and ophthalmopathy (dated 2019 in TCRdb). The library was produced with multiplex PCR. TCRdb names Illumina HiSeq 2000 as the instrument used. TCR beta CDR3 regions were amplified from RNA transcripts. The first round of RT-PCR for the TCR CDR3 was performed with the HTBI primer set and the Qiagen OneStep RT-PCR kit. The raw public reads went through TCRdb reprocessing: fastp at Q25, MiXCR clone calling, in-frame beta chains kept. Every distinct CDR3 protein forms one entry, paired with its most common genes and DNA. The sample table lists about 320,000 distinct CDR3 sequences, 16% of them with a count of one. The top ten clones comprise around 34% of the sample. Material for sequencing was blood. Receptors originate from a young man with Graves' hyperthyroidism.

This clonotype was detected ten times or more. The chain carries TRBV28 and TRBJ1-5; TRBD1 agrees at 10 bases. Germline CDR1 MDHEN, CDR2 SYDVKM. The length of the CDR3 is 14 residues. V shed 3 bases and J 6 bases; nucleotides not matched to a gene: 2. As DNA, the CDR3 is TGTGCCAGCAGTTTCCGACAGGGGGCTCAGCCCCAGCATTTT. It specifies CASSFRQGAQPQHF.

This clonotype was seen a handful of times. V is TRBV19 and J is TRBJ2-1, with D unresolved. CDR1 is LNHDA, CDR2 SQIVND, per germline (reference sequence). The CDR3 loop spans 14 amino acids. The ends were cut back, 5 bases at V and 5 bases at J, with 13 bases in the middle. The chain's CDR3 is CASSVRAWDNEQFF. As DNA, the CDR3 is TGTGCCAGTAGTGTACGAGCCTGGGACAATGAGCAGTTCTTC.

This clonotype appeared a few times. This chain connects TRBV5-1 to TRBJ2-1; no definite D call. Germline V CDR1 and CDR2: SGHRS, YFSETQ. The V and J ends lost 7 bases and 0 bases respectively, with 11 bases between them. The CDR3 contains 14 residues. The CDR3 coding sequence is TGCGCCAGCGGATTGTCAGGCTCCTACAATGAGCAGTTCTTC. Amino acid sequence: CASGLSGSYNEQFF.

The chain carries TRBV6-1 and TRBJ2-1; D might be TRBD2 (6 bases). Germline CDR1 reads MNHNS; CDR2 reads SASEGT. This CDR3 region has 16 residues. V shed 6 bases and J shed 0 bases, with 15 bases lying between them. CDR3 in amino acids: CASSPTLAHSYNEQFF. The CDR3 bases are TGTGCCAGCAGCCCTACTCTAGCGCACTCCTACAATGAGCAGTTCTTC.

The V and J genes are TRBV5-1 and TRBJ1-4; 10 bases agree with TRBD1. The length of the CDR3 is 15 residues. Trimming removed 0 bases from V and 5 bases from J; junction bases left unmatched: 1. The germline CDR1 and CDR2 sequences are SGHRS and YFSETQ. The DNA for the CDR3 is TGCGCCAGCAGCTTGGCGGGACAGGGGAATGAAAAACTGTTTTTT. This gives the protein CASSLAGQGNEKLFF.

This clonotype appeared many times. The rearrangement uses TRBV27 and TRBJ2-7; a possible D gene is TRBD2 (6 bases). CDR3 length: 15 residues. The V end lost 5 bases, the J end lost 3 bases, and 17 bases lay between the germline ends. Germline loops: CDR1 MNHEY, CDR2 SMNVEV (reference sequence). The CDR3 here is CASSPPGAPYYEQYF. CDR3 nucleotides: TGTGCCAGCAGTCCCCCGGGAGCGCCTTACTACGAGCAGTACTTC.

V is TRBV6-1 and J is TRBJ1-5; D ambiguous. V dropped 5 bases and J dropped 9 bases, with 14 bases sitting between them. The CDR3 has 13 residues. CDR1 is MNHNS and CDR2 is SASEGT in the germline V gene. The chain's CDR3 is CASSNTVIPPQHF. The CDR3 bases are TGTGCCAGCAGTAATACGGTAATACCGCCCCAGCATTTT.

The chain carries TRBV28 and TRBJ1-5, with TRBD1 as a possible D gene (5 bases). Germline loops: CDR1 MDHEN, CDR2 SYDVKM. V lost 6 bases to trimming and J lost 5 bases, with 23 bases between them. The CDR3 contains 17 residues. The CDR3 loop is CASRAMRGLRLYQPQHF. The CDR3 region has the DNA TGTGCCAGCAGGGCTATGCGGGGGTTAAGGTTATATCAGCCCCAGCATTTT.

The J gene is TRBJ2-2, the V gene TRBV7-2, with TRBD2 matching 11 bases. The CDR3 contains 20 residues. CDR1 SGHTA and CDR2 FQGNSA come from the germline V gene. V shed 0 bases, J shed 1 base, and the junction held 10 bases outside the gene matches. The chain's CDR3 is CASSLALGLAGPGNTGELFF. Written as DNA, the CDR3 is TGTGCCAGCAGCTTAGCGCTAGGACTAGCGGGCCCCGGGAACACCGGGGAGCTGTTTTTT.

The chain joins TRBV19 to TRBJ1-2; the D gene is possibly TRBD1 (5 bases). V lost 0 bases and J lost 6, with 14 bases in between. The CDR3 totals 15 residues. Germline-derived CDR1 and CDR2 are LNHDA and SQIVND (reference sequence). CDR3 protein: CASSIDGAGRNGYTF. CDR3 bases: TGTGCCAGTAGTATAGATGGGGCAGGGCGGAATGGCTACACCTTC.

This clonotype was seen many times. The CDR3 nucleotides are TGTGCCAGCACCTTGATGACTAGCGGGATGGGAGAGACCCAGTACTTC. It is translated as CASTLMTSGMGETQYF. The genes are TRBV11-2 and TRBJ2-5, with TRBD2 matching over 11 bases. The CDR3 spans 16 residues. The germline V gene encodes CDR1 SGHAT and CDR2 FQNNGV. Trimming took 7 bases from V and 4 from J; bases not matched to a gene: 11.

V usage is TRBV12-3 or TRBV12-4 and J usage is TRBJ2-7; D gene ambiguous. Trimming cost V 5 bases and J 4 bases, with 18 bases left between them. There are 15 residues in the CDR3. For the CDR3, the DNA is TGTGCCAGCAGTCCGCCCGACAAGGCCAGTTACGAGCAGTACTTC. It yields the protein CASSPPDKASYEQYF.

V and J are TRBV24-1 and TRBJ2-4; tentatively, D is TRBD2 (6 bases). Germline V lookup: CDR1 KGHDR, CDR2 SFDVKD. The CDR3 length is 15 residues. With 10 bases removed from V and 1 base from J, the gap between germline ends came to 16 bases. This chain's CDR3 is CATVSGAFAKNIQYF. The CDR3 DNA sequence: TGTGCCACGGTTTCGGGAGCGTTCGCCAAAAACATTCAGTACTTC.

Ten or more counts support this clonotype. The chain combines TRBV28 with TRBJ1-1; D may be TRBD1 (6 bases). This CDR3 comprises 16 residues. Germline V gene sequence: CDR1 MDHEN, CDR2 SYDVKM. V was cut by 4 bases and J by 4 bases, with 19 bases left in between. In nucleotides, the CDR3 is TGTGCCAGCAGTTCCAGGGCGGGGGGGGGCCTCACTGAAGCTTTCTTT. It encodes CASSSRAGGGLTEAFF.

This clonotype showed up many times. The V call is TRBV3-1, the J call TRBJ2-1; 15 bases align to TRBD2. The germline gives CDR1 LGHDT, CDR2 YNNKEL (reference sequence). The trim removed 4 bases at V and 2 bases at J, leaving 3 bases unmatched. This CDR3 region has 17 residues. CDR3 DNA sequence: TGTGCCAGCAGCCCGGGACTAGCGGGAGGAGCCTACAATGAGCAGTTCTTC. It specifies CASSPGLAGGAYNEQFF.

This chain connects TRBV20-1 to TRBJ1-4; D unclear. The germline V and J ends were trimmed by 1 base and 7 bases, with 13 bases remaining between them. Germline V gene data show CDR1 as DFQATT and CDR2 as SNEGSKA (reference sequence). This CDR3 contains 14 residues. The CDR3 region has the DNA TGCAGTGCTAGAGTATGGTTGGGTAGTGAAAAACTGTTTTTT. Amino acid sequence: CSARVWLGSEKLFF.

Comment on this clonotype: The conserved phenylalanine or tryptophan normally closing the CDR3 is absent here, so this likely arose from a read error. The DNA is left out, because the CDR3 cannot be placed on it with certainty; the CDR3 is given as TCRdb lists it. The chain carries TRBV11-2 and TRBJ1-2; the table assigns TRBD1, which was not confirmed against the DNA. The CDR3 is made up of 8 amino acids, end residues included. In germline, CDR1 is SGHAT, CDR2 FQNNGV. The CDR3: CASSLRGD.

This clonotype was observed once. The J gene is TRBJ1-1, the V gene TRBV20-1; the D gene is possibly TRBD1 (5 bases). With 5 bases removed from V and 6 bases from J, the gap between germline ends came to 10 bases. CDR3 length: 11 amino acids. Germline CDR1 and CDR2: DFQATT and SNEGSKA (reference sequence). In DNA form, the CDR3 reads TGCAGTGCTTCAATCAGGGCTGAAGCTTTCTTT. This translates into CSASIRAEAFF.

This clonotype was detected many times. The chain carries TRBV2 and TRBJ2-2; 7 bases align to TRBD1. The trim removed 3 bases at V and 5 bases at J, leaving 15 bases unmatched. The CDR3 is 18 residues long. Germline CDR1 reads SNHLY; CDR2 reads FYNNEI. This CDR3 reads CASSDGSADPRGTGELFF. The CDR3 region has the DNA TGTGCCAGCAGTGATGGTTCGGCAGACCCCAGGGGGACCGGGGAGCTGTTTTTT.

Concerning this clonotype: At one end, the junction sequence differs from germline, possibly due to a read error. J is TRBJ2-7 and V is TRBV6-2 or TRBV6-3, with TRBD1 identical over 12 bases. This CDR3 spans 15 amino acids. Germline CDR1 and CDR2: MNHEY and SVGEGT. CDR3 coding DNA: TGTGCCAGCAGTTACTCGCCCGGGACAGGGGGCGAGGAGTACTTC. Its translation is CASSYSPGTGGEEYF.

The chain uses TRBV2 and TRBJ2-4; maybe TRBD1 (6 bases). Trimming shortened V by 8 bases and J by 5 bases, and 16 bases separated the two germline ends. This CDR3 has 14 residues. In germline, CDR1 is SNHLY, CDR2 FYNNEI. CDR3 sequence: CASEGTKVENIQYF. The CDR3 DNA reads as TGTGCCAGCGAGGGGACAAAAGTAGAAAACATTCAGTACTTC.

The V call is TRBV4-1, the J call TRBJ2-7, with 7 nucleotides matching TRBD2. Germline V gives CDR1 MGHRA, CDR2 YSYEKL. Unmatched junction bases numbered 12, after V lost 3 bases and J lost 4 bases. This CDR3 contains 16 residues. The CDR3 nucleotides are TGCGCCAGCAGCCAGACTGAGGGAGGGCCGGGGTACGAGCAGTACTTC. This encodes CASSQTEGGPGYEQYF.

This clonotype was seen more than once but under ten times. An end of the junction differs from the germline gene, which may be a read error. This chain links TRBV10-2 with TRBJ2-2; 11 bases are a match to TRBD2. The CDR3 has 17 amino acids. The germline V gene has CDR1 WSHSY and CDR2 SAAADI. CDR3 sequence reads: CASSESKLAGVTGELFF. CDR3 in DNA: TGCGCCAGCAGTGAGTCGAAACTAGCGGGAGTCACCGGGGAACTGTTTTTT.